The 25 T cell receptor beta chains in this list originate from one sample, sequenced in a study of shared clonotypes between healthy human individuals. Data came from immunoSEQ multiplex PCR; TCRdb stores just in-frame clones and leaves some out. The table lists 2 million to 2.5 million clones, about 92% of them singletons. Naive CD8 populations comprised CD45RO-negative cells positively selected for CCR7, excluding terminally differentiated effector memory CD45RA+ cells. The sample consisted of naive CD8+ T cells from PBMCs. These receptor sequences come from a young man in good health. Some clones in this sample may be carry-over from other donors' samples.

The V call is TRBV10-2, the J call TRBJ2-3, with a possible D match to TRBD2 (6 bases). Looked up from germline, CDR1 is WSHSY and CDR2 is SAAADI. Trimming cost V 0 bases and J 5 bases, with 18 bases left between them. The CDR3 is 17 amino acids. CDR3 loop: CASSESTLARVRDTQYF. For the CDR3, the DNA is TGCGCCAGCAGTGAGTCAACTCTAGCGAGGGTACGAGATACGCAGTATTTT.

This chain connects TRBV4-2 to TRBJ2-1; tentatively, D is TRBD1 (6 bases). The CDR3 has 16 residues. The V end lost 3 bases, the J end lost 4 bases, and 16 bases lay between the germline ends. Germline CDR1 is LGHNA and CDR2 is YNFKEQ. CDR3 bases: TGTGCCAGCAGCCAGCAGACAGGTTTCTATTACAATGAGCAGTTCTTC. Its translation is CASSQQTGFYYNEQFF.

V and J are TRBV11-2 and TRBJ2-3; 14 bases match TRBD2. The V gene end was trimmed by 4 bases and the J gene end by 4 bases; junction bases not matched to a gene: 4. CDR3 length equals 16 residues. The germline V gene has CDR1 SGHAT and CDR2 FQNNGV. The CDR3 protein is CASSSRLAGGADTQYF. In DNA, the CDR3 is TGTGCCAGCAGCTCCAGACTAGCGGGAGGGGCAGATACGCAGTATTTT.

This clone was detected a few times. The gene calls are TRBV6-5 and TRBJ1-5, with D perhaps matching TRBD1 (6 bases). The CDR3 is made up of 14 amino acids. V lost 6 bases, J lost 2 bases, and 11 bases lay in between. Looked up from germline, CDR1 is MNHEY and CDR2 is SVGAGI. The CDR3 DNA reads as TGTGCCAGCAGGCCCCGACAGGGCAATCAGCCCCAGCATTTT. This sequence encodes CASRPRQGNQPQHF.

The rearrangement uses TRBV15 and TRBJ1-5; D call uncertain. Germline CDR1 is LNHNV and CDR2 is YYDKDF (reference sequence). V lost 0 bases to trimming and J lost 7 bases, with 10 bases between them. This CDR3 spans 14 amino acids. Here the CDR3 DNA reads TGTGCCACCAGCAGAGATATGGGAGGGCAGCCCCAGCATTTT. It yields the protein CATSRDMGGQPQHF.

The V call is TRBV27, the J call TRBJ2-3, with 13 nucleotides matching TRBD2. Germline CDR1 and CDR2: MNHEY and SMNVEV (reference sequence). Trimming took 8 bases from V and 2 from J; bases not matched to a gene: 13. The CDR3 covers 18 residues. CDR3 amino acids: CASLVSGGLAGVTDTQYF. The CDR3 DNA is TGTGCCAGCCTCGTCAGTGGCGGACTAGCGGGAGTCACAGATACGCAGTATTTT.

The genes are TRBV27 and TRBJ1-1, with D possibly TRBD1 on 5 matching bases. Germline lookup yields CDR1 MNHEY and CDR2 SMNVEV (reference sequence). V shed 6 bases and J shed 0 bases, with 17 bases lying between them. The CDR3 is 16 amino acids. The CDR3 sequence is CASSRREGWVNTEAFF. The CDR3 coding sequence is TGTGCCAGCAGCCGAAGGGAGGGGTGGGTGAACACTGAAGCTTTCTTT.

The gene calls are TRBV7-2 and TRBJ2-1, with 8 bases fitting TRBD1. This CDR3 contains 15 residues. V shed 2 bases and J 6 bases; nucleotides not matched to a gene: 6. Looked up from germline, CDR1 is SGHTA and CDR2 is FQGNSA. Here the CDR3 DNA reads TGTGCCAGCAGCTTAACCCCGACAGGGGCCAATGAGCAGTTCTTC. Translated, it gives CASSLTPTGANEQFF. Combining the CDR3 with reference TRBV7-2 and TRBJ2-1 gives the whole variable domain GAGVSQSPSNKVTEKGKDVELRCDPISGHTALYWYRQSLGQGLEFLIYFQGNSAPDKSGLPSDRFSAERTGGSVSTLTIQRTQQEDSAVYLCASSLTPTGANEQFFGPGTRLTVL.

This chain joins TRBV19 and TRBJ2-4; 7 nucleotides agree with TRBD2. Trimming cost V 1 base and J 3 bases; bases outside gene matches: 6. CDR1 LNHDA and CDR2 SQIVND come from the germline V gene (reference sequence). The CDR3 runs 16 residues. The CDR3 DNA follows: TGTGCCAGTAGTATAGGATTTAGGGAGGGCAAAAACATTCAGTACTTC. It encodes CASSIGFREGKNIQYF.

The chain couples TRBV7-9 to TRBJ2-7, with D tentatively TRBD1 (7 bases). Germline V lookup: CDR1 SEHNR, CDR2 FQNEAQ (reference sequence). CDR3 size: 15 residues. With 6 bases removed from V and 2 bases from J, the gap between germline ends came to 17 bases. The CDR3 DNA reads TGTGCCAGCAGGCCAGGGGGGATGGCTGCCTACGAGCAGTACTTC. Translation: CASRPGGMAAYEQYF. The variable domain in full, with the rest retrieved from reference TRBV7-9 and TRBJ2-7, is DTGVSQNPRHKITKRGQNVTFRCDPISEHNRLYWYRQTLGQGPEFLTYFQNEAQLEKSRLLSDRFSAERPKGSFSTLEIQRTEQGDSAMYLCASRPGGMAAYEQYFGPGTRLTVT.

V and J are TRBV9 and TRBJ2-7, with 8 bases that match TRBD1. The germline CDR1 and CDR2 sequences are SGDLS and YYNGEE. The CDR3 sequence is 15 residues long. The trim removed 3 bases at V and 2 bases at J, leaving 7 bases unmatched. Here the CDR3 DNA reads TGTGCCAGCAGCGCGCCGGGACAGGAAGCCTACGAGCAGTACTTC. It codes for CASSAPGQEAYEQYF.

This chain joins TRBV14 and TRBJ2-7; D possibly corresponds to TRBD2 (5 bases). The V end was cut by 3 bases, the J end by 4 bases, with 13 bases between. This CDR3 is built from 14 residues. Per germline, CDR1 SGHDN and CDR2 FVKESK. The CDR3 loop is CASSHPGMGYEQYF. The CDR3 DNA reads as TGTGCCAGCAGCCACCCGGGGATGGGGTACGAGCAGTACTTC.

CDR3 DNA sequence: TGTGCCAGCAGCTTAGTTCAGGGAGAGCCCCAGCATTTT. It encodes CASSLVQGEPQHF. The rearrangement uses TRBV7-9 and TRBJ1-5; a possible D gene is TRBD1 (5 bases). The CDR3 has 13 amino acids. Per germline, CDR1 SEHNR and CDR2 FQNEAQ (reference sequence). V shed 1 base and J shed 8 bases, with 9 bases lying between them.

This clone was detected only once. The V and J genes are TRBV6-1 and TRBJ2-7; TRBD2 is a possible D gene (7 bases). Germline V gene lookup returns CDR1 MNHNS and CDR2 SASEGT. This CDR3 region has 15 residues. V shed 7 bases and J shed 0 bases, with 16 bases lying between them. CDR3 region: CASKRAGTSSYEQYF. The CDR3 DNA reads TGTGCCAGCAAACGAGCGGGGACAAGCTCCTACGAGCAGTACTTC.

The CDR3 DNA reads as TGTGCCTGGAGTGGGACAGGGGCCGCGGGTACTGAAGCTTTCTTT. Its translation is CAWSGTGAAGTEAFF. This chain links TRBV30 with TRBJ1-1; TRBD1 matches 9 bases. V was clipped by 1 base and J by 5 bases; unmatched bases: 8. In germline, CDR1 is GTSNPN, CDR2 SVGIG (reference sequence). CDR3 length: 15 amino acids.

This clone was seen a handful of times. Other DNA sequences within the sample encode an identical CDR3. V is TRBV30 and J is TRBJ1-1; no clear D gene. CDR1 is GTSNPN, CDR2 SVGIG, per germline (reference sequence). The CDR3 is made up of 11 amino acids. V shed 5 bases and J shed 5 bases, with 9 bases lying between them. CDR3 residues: CAWSTGTEAFF. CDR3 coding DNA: TGTGCCTGGTCAACGGGGACTGAAGCTTTCTTT.

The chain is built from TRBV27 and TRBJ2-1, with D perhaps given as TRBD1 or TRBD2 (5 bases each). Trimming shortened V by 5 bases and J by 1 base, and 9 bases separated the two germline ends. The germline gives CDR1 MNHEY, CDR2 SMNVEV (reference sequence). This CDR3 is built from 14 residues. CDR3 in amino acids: CASSVRGSYNEQFF. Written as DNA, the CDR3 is TGTGCCAGCAGTGTGAGGGGATCCTACAATGAGCAGTTCTTC.

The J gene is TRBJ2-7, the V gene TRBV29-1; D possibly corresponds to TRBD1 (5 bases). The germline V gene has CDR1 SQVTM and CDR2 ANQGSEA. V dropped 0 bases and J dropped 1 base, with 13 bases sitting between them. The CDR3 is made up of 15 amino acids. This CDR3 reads CSVEDRGRASYEQYF. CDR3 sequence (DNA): TGCAGCGTTGAAGATCGAGGCAGGGCTTCCTACGAGCAGTACTTC.

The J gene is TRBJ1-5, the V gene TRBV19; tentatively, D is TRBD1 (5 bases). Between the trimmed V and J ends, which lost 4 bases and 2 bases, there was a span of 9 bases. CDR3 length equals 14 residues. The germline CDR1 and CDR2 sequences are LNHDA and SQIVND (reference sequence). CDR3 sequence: CASSRDGRNQPQHF. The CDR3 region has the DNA TGTGCCAGTAGTAGGGACGGCCGCAATCAGCCCCAGCATTTT.

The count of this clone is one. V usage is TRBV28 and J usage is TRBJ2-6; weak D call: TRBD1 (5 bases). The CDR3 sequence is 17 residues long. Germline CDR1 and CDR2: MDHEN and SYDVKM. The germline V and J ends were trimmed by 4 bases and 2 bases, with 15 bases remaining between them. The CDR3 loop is CASSSQQVGPGANVLTF. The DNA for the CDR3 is TGTGCCAGCAGTTCCCAACAGGTGGGGCCTGGGGCCAACGTCCTGACTTTC.

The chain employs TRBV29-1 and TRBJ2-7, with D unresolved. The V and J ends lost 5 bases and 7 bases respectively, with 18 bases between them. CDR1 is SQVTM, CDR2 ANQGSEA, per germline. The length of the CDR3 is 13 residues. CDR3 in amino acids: CSVRWAGRVEQYF. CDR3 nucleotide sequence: TGCAGCGTTCGATGGGCAGGACGAGTGGAGCAGTACTTC.

In DNA, the CDR3 is TGTGCCAGCAGCTCTTCCCGGACTAGCGGGACATTCGGCGGGGAGCTGTTTTTT. Translation gives CASSSSRTSGTFGGELFF. V is TRBV7-3 and J is TRBJ2-2; TRBD2 aligns across 12 bases. This CDR3 comprises 18 residues. Germline-derived CDR1 and CDR2 are SGHTA and FQGTGA. The V segment lost 4 bases and the J segment 7 bases; nucleotides outside the gene matches: 13.

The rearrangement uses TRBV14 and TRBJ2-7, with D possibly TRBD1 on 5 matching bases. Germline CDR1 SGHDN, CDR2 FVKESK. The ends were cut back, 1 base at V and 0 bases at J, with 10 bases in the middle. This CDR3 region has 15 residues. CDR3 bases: TGTGCCAGCAGCCAAGCCAGGGTTAGCTCCTACGAGCAGTACTTC. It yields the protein CASSQARVSSYEQYF.

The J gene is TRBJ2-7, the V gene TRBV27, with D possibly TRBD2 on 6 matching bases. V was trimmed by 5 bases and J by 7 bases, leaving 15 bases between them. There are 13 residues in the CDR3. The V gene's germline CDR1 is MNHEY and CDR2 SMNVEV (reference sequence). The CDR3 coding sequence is TGTGCCAGCAGTCACCGGGGAGGCGGGGAGCAGTACTTC. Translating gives CASSHRGGGEQYF.

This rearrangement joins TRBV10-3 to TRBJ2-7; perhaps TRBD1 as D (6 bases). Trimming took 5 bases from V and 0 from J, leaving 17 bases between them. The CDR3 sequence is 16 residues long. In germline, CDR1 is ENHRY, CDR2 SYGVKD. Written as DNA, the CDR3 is TGTGCCATCAGTTCCAATAGGGACACTCTCTCCTACGAGCAGTACTTC. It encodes CAISSNRDTLSYEQYF.